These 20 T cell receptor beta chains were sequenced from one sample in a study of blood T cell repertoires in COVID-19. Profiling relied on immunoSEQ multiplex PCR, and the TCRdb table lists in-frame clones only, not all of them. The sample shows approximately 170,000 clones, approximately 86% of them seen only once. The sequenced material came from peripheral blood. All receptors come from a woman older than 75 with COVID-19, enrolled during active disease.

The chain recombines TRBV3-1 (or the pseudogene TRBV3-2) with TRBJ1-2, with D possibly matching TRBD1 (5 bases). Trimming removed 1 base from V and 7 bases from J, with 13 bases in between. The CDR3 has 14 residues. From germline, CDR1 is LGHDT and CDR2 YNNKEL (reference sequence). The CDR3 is CASSQVGGEAGYTF. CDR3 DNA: TGTGCCAGCAGCCAAGTGGGAGGGGAAGCTGGCTACACCTTC.

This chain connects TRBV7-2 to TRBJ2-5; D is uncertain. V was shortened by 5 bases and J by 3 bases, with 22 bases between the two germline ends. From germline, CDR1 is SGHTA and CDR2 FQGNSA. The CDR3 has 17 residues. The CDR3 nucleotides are TGTGCCAGCAGCATCGAATGGGCCCCCGGCCGGAAAGAGACCCAGTACTTC. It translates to CASSIEWAPGRKETQYF.

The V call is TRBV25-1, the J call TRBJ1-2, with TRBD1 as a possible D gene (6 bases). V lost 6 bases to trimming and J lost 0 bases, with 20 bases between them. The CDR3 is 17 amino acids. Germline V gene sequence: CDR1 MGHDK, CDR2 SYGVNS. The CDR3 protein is CASRSPGGAPSNYGYTF. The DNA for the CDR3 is TGTGCCAGCAGATCTCCTGGGGGGGCACCCTCTAACTATGGCTACACCTTC.

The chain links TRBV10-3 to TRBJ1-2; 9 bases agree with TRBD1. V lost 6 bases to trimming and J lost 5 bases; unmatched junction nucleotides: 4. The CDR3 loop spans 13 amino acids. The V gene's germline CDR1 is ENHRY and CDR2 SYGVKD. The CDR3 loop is CAIRVQGAYGYTF. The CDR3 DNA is TGTGCCATCAGGGTACAGGGGGCGTATGGCTACACCTTC.

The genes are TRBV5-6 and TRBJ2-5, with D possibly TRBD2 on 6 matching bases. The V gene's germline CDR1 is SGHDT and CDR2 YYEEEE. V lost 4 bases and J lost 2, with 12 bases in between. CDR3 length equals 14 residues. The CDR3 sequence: CASSQTGTQETQYF. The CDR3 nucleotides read TGTGCCAGCAGCCAGACCGGGACTCAAGAGACCCAGTACTTC.

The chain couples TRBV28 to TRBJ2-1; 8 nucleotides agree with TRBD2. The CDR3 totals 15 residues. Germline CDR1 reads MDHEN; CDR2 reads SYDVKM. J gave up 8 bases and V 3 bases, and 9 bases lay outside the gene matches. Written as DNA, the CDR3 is TGTGCCAGCAGTTTGCCCGGGACTAGGAGCCATGAGCAGTTCTTC. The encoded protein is CASSLPGTRSHEQFF.

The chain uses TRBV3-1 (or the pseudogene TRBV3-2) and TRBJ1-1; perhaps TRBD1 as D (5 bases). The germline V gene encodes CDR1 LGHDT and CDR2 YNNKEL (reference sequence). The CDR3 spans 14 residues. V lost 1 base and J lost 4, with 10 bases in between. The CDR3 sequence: CASSQARGGTEAFF. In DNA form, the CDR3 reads TGTGCCAGCAGCCAAGCTAGGGGCGGCACTGAAGCTTTCTTT.

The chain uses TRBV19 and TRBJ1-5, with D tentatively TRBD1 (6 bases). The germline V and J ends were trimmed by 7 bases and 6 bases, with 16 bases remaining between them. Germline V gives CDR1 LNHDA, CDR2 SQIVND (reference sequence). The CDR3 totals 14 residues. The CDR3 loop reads CASTPNRELQPQHF. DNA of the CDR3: TGTGCCAGTACCCCGAACAGGGAACTTCAGCCCCAGCATTTT.

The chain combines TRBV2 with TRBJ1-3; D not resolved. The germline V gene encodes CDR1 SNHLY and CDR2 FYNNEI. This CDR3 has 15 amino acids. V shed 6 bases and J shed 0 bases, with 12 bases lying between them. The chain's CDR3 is CASRRGLTSGNTIYF. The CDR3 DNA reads TGTGCCAGCAGACGCGGACTGACCTCTGGAAACACCATATATTTT.

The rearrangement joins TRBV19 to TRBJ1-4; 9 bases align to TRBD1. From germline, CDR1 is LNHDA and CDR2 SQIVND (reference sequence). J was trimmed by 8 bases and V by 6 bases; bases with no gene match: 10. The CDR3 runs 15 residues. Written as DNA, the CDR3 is TGTGCCAGTAGCCGGGACAGGGCGCCTTACGAAAAACTGTTTTTT. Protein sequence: CASSRDRAPYEKLFF. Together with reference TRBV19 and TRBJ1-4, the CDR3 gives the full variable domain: DGGITQSPKYLFRKEGQNVTLSCEQNLNHDAMYWYRQDPGQGLRLIYYSQIVNDFQKGDIAEGYSVSREKKESFPLTVTSAQKNPTAFYLCASSRDRAPYEKLFFGSGTQLSVL.

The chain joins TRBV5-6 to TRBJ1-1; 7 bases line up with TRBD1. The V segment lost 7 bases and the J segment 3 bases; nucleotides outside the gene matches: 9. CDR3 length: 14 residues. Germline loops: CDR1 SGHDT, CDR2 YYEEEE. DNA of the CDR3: TGTGCCAGCCGGGACAGTCCCAAGGACACTGAAGCTTTCTTT. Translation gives CASRDSPKDTEAFF.

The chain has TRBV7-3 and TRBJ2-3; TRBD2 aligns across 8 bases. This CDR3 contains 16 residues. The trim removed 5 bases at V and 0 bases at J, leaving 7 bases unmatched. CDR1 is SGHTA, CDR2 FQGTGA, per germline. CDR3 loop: CASSPLAGSSTDTQYF. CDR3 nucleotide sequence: TGTGCCAGCAGCCCTTTAGCGGGGTCTAGCACAGATACGCAGTATTTT.

CDR3 protein: CASSLTGVAVSYNEQFF. The CDR3 DNA is TGTGCCAGCAGTCTCACAGGGGTAGCGGTCTCCTACAATGAGCAGTTCTTC. The chain couples TRBV7-9 to TRBJ2-1; tentatively, D is TRBD1 (7 bases). The CDR3 runs 17 residues. CDR1 SEHNR and CDR2 FQNEAQ come from the germline V gene (reference sequence). Trimming removed 6 bases at V and 0 bases at J, with 18 bases between.

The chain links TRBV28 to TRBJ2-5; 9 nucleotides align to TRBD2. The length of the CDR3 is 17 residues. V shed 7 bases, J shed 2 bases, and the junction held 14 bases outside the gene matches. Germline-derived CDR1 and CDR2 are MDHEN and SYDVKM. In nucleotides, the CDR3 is TGTGCCAGCAACTCCCCCGGGGGGAGCGGGGGGCAAGAGACCCAGTACTTC. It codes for CASNSPGGSGGQETQYF.

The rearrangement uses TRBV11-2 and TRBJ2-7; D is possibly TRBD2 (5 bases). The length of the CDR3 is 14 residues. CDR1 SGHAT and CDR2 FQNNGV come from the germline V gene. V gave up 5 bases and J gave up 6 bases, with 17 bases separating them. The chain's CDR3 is CASSPPVEVGEQYF. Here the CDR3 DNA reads TGTGCCAGCAGCCCTCCCGTGGAGGTGGGCGAGCAGTACTTC.

DNA of the CDR3: TGTGCCAGCAGCGTAGATCCCGGGACAGGGGGCCATGGCTACACCTTC. Translated, it gives CASSVDPGTGGHGYTF. The chain carries TRBV9 and TRBJ1-2, with 12 bases identical to TRBD1. This CDR3 is 16 amino acids long. Germline trimming cut 0 bases from V and 6 bases from J; bases unmatched to any gene: 6. CDR1 and CDR2 (germline): SGDLS, YYNGEE.

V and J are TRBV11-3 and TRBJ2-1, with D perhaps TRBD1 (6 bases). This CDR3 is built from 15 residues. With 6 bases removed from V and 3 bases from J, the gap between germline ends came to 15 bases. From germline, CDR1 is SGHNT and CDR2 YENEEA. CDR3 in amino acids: CASSNRVSSYNEQFF. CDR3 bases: TGTGCCAGCAGTAACAGGGTTTCTAGCTACAATGAGCAGTTCTTC.

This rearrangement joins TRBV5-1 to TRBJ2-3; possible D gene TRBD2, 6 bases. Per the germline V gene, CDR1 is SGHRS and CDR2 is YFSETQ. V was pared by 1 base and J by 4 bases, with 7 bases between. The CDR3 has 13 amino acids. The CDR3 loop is CASSLTGADTQYF. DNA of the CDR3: TGCGCCAGCAGCTTGACGGGGGCAGATACGCAGTATTTT.

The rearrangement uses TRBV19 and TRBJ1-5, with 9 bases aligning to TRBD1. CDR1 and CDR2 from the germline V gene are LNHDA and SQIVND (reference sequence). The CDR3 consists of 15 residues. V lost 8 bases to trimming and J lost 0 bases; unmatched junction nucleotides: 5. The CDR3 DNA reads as TGTGCCAGTGGACCGGGACAGGGTAGCAATCAGCCCCAGCATTTT. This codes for CASGPGQGSNQPQHF.

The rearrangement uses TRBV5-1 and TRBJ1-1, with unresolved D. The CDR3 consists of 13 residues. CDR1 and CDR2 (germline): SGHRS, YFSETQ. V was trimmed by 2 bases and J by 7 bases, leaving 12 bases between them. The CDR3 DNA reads TGCGCCAGCAGCTTACACGGGGTCAGTGAAGCTTTCTTT. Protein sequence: CASSLHGVSEAFF.